This T cell receptor (beta chain) originates from a study of cytomegalovirus exposure and HLA in healthy donors. General study results and limits: When a later analysis compared HLA-associated TCR beta chains with equally common others, the HLA-associated chains turned out to be more clonally expanded and to have lower generation probabilities.

PCR employed 60 Vbeta and 13 Jbeta primers. Measured with immunoSEQ multiplex PCR; TCRdb has only the in-frame clones, and not every one. The top ten hold 6.3% of the sample, which has around 200,000 clones, over 80% seen once. Trimming shortened V by 1 base and J by 4 bases, and 18 bases separated the two germline ends. The CDR3 is 17 amino acids. Looked up from germline, CDR1 is LGHNA and CDR2 is YSLEER. On this clone itself: Its antigen remains unidentified.

Material for sequencing was PBMCs. V gene TRBV4-3 combines with J gene TRBJ2-3; TRBD2 might be the D (7 bases). The sequence was collected from a man between 40 and 49 years old in good health and CMV-seropositive. The CDR3 region is CASSQGPPGGGADTQYF. DNA for the CDR3: TGCGCCAGCAGCCAAGGCCCCCCTGGCGGGGGCGCAGATACGCAGTATTTT.